These T cell receptor beta chains were read from a single sample in a study of shared clonotypes between healthy human individuals. The protocol was immunoSEQ multiplex PCR, while the TCRdb copy is restricted to in-frame clones and leaves out a portion. The profile covers over a million clones, with 96% appearing a single time and 0.95% to 1.5% taken by the ten largest. The sample taken for sequencing was naive CD4+ T cells sorted from blood. The receptor set was obtained from a man between 25 and 39 years old in good health. Each CDR3 is given with its conserved first and last residue. Clone size is shown for a subset of rows, as once, few, many or a class of expanded clone.

V gene	J gene	clone size	CDR3 protein
TRBV14	TRBJ1-2	.	CASSQGLGTVKVSEGYGYTF
TRBV5-1	TRBJ2-7	once	CASSGIPAANYEQYF
TRBV27	TRBJ1-4	.	CASRGGLATNEKLFF
TRBV29-1	TRBJ2-7	.	CSVEGPTPGEQYF
TRBV29-1	TRBJ2-1	.	CSVAYNEQFF
TRBV5-1	TRBJ2-5	.	CASSSLGTYQETQYF
TRBV7-8	TRBJ2-7	.	CASSLAPLRRSSYEQYF
TRBV10-2	TRBJ2-7	.	CASSGRGGTMGYEQYF
TRBV19	TRBJ1-2	once	CAGTSGGNDGYTF
TRBV9	TRBJ2-6	once	CASSEPTGRSSGANVLTF
TRBV6-5	TRBJ2-3	.	CASSYGTSLVTDTQYF
TRBV28	TRBJ2-1	.	CASSPLTSKSSYNEQFF
TRBV29-1	TRBJ2-1	.	CSVGTRKQNNEQFF
TRBV5-1	TRBJ2-5	.	CASSLGELAGQETQYF
TRBV4-1	TRBJ2-7	.	CASSQWGDSSSYEQYF
TRBV15	TRBJ1-2	.	CATSSPLGAGEMAGYTF
TRBV18	TRBJ2-1	.	CASSPISGSTRLTSGSNYEQFF
TRBV27	TRBJ2-5	.	CASKLLGLEGQETQYF
TRBV19	TRBJ1-4	.	CASSPTVTNEKLFF
TRBV7-9	TRBJ2-1	.	CASSLHRDNEQFF
TRBV28	TRBJ1-5	.	CAVRQTGGLGNQPQHF
TRBV4-3	TRBJ2-3	.	CASSHTSGSTDTQYF
TRBV18	TRBJ2-1	.	CASSPPGGGSYNEQFF
TRBV7-9	TRBJ2-2	.	CASSLAGTVNGDPGELFF
TRBV28	TRBJ1-2	.	CASSSSGPVYGYTF
TRBV2	TRBJ2-6	.	CASSAGFGVSGANVLTF
TRBV5-1	TRBJ2-1	.	CASSVAGVRNEQFF
TRBV7-2	TRBJ2-7	.	CASSLAVESSYEQYF
TRBV15	TRBJ2-1	.	CATSPWGRWGTYNEQFF
TRBV10-3	TRBJ2-7	.	CAISPLSNYEQYF
TRBV30	TRBJ1-5	.	CAWSVGGAQPQHF
TRBV28	TRBJ2-3	.	CASSLPPLAGGPRGDTQYF
TRBV5-4	TRBJ2-7	.	CASSSTGVDEQYF
TRBV5-4	TRBJ2-5	.	CASSPGHQETQYF
TRBV5-4	TRBJ2-1	.	CASSRTRGNEQFF
TRBV5-5	TRBJ2-3	.	CASSRGTGTDTQYF
TRBV15	TRBJ2-1	.	CATSKQDGLNEQFF
TRBV11-2	TRBJ2-7	.	CASSLGTVSSYEQYF
TRBV9	TRBJ2-5	.	CASSVGAARWGETQYF
TRBV19	TRBJ2-6	.	CASSISGSGANVLTF
TRBV5-1	TRBJ2-3	.	CASSLVRVPSDTQYF
TRBV30	TRBJ1-1	.	CAWTGRDTYTEAFF
TRBV5-4	TRBJ2-1	.	CASSFSGSYNEQFF
TRBV11-2	TRBJ1-5	.	CASSLRNQPQHF